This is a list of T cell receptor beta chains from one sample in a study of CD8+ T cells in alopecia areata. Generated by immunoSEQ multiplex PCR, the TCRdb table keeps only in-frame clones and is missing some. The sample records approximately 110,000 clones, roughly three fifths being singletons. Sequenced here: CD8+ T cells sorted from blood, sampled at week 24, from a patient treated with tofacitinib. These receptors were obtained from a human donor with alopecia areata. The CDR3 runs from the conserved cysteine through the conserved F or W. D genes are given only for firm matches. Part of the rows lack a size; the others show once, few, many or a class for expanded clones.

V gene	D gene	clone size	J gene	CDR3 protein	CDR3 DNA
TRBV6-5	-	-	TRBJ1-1	CASSPTGLNTEAFF	TGTGCCAGCAGCCCAACAGGGTTGAACACTGAAGCTTTCTTT
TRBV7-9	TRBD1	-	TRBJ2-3	CASSFSDRGPADTQYF	TGTGCCAGCAGCTTCTCGGACAGGGGGCCCGCAGATACGCAGTATTTT
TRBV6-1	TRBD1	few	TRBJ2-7	CASSETPGQGNNEQYF	TGTGCCAGCAGTGAAACTCCGGGACAGGGGAACAACGAGCAGTACTTC
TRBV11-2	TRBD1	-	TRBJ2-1	CASSLDRGPGDEQFF	TGTGCCAGCAGCTTGGACAGGGGGCCAGGGGATGAGCAGTTCTTC
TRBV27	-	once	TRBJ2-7	CASSLRYDIHEQYF	TGTGCCAGCAGTTTAAGATACGATATCCACGAGCAGTACTTC
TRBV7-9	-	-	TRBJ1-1	CASSSDRDRNTEAFF	TGTGCCAGCAGTTCCGACCGCGACAGGAACACTGAAGCTTTCTTT
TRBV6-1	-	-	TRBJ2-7	CASSEWGSYEQYF	TGTGCCAGCAGTGAATGGGGCTCCTACGAGCAGTACTTC
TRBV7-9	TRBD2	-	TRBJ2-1	CASSLARRGDEQFF	TGTGCCAGCAGCTTAGCGCGGCGGGGGGATGAGCAGTTCTTC
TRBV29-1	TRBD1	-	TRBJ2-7	CSVGGNRGSYEQYF	TGCAGCGTTGGAGGCAACAGGGGATCCTACGAGCAGTACTTC
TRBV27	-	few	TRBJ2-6	CASSLLRSGANVLTF	TGTGCCAGCAGTCTTCTCCGCTCTGGGGCCAACGTCCTGACTTTC
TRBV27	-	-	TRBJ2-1	CASTSLGGAYNEQFF	TGTGCCAGCACCTCCCTAGGAGGGGCCTACAATGAGCAGTTCTTC
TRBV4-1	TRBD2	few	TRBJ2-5	CASSPGLAGGVGETQYF	TGCGCCAGCAGCCCGGGACTAGCGGGGGGAGTAGGAGAGACCCAGTACTTC
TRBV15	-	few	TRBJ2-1	CATSRDGGAGSDEQFF	TGTGCCACCAGCAGAGATGGGGGCGCCGGATCGGATGAGCAGTTCTTC
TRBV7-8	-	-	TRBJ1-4	CASSLIRSTNEKLFF	TGTGCCAGCAGCTTAATACGCTCAACTAATGAAAAACTGTTTTTT
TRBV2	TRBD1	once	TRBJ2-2	CASRDRSNTGELFF	TGTGCCAGCAGGGACAGGTCGAACACCGGGGAGCTGTTTTTT
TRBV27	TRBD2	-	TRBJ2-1	CASSAAGTSEYNEQFF	TGTGCCAGCAGTGCAGCCGGGACTAGCGAATACAATGAGCAGTTCTTC
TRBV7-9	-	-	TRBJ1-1	CASSFRGAEAFF	TGTGCCAGCAGCTTCCGGGGGGCTGAAGCTTTCTTT
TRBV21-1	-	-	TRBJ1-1	CASATSPQGDTEAFF	TGTGCCAGCGCAACCAGTCCGCAGGGCGACACTGAAGCTTTCTTT
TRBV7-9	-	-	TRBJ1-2	CASSLSGTVEGYTF	TGTGCCAGCAGCTTAAGCGGGACGGTAGAGGGCTACACCTTC
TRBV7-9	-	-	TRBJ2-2	CASSHNTGELFF	TGTGCCAGCAGCCACAACACCGGGGAGCTGTTTTTT
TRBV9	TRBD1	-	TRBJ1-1	CASSPTLQGAELDTEAFF	TGTGCCAGCAGCCCAACACTACAGGGGGCGGAGTTGGACACTGAAGCTTTCTTT
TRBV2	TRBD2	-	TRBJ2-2	CASNSISGGGNTGELFF	TGTGCCAGCAATTCTATTAGCGGGGGCGGAAACACCGGGGAGCTGTTTTTT
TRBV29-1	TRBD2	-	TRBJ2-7	CSVAGFVAGGASYEQYF	TGCAGCGTTGCTGGGTTTGTAGCGGGGGGTGCGTCCTACGAGCAGTACTTC
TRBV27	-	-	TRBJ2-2	CASRVFTGELFF	TGTGCCAGCAGAGTTTTCACCGGGGAGCTGTTTTTT
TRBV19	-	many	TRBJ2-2	CASQTSGFGELFF	TGTGCCAGCCAGACCTCGGGGTTCGGGGAGCTGTTTTTT
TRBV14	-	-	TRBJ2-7	CASSQASSYEQYF	TGTGCCAGCAGCCAAGCGAGCTCCTACGAGCAGTACTTC
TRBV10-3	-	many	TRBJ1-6	CAISPQSSYNSPLHF	TGTGCCATCAGCCCACAGAGCTCCTATAATTCACCCCTCCACTTT
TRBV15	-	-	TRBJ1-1	CATSSGTPNTEAFF	TGTGCCACCAGCTCCGGGACACCAAACACTGAAGCTTTCTTT
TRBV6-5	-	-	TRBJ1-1	CASSGNTEAFF	TGTGCCAGCAGTGGGAACACTGAAGCTTTCTTT
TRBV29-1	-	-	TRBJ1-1	CSVEDPVTAEAFF	TGCAGCGTTGAAGATCCGGTAACCGCTGAAGCTTTCTTT
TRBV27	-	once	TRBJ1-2	CASSLEGQTTMYGYTF	TGTGCCAGCAGTTTAGAGGGTCAGACTACGATGTATGGCTACACCTTC
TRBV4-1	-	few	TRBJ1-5	CASSHPMGQPGHQPQHF	TGCGCCAGCAGCCATCCGATGGGGCAGCCAGGACATCAGCCCCAGCATTTT
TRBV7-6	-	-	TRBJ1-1	CASSRAWNTEAFF	TGTGCCAGCAGCCGGGCATGGAACACTGAAGCTTTCTTT
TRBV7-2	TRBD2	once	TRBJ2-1	CASSLGGGNEQFF	TGTGCCAGCAGCTTAGGCGGGGGTAATGAGCAGTTCTTC
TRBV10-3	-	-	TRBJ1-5	CAISLDPGNQPQHF	TGTGCCATCAGCTTGGACCCGGGGAATCAGCCCCAGCATTTT
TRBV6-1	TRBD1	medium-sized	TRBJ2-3	CASSEGQGADTQYF	TGTGCCAGCAGTGAAGGACAGGGGGCAGATACGCAGTATTTT
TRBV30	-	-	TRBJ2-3	CAWSVVFRPDRRTDTQYF	TGTGCCTGGAGTGTAGTGTTTCGGCCCGATCGTCGCACAGATACGCAGTATTTT
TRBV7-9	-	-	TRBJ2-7	CASSPTVYEQYF	TGTGCCAGCAGCCCGACAGTTTACGAGCAGTACTTC
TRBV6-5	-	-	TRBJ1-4	CASSSGGRGNEKLFF	TGTGCCAGCAGTTCTGGGGGCAGGGGTAATGAAAAACTGTTTTTT
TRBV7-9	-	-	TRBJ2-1	CASSFGGYPLGEQFF	TGTGCCAGCAGCTTTGGGGGGTACCCCCTGGGTGAGCAGTTCTTC
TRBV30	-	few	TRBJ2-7	CAWSGGITYEQYF	TGTGCCTGGTCAGGGGGGATCACCTACGAGCAGTACTTC
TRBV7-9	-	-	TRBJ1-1	CASSLAQTNTEAFF	TGTGCCAGCAGCTTAGCACAGACGAACACTGAAGCTTTCTTT
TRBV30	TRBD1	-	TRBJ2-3	CAWIKQGVGDTQYF	TGTGCCTGGATCAAACAGGGGGTCGGGGATACGCAGTATTTT
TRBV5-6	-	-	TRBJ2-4	CASSPRLSETGIAKNIQYF	TGTGCCAGCAGCCCCCGTCTTAGTGAAACGGGGATAGCCAAAAACATTCAGTACTTC
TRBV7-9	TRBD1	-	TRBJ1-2	CASSSQGAYYGYTF	TGTGCCAGCAGCTCCCAGGGGGCGTACTATGGCTACACCTTC